These 17 T cell receptor beta chains came from one sample sequenced in a study of blood T cell repertoires in COVID-19. The table came from immunoSEQ multiplex PCR; TCRdb's copy has only in-frame clones and leaves some out. Of 120,000 to 150,000 clones detected, approximately 86% appear once; the ten largest clones hold 5.4%. The sample was peripheral blood. These receptors all stem from a human donor in a cohort sampled during active COVID-19.

V and J are TRBV28 and TRBJ1-6; weak D call: TRBD1 (5 bases). The germline V gene has CDR1 MDHEN and CDR2 SYDVKM. Trimming took off 4 bases at V and 7 bases at J, with 8 bases between the two ends. CDR3 length equals 13 residues. The CDR3 loop is CASSSGSNSPLHF. The DNA of the CDR3 is TGTGCCAGCAGTTCAGGGTCCAATTCACCCCTCCACTTT.

This clone was seen a handful of times. J is TRBJ1-5 and V is TRBV28; 8 bases align to TRBD1. V was pared by 1 base and J by 6 bases, with 2 bases of the junction left unmatched. This CDR3 region has 14 residues. Germline V gene lookup returns CDR1 MDHEN and CDR2 SYDVKM. CDR3 sequence: CASSLSDRVQPQHF. The CDR3 DNA follows: TGTGCCAGCAGTTTATCGGACAGGGTTCAGCCCCAGCATTTT.

The gene calls are TRBV9 and TRBJ2-2; D might be TRBD2 (6 bases). Germline assignment: CDR1 SGDLS and CDR2 YYNGEE. The CDR3 contains 15 residues. The V end was cut by 4 bases, the J end by 1 base, with 11 bases between. The CDR3 here is CASSRNSGNTGELFF. The CDR3 region has the DNA TGTGCCAGCAGCCGGAATAGCGGGAACACCGGGGAGCTGTTTTTT.

The rearrangement links TRBV5-4 to TRBJ1-6; 9 bases match TRBD1. CDR3 length: 16 amino acids. The V and J ends lost 4 bases and 7 bases, in that order; junction bases with no gene match: 9. Looked up from germline, CDR1 is SGHNT and CDR2 is YYREEE (reference sequence). CDR3 bases: TGTGCCAGCAGCGCAGTACAGGGGGCGGTAAATTCACCCCTCCACTTT. Residues: CASSAVQGAVNSPLHF. The whole variable domain, filled in from reference TRBV5-4 and TRBJ1-6, reads ETGVTQSPTHLIKTRGQQVTLRCSSQSGHNTVSWYQQALGQGPQFIFQYYREEENGRGNFPPRFSGLQFPNYSSELNVNALELDDSALYLCASSAVQGAVNSPLHFGNGTRLTVT.

The CDR3 bases are TGTGCCTGGAGTGTACGGGGGTGGGGACCGGGGGTTTCCTACGAGCAGTACTTC. This gives the protein CAWSVRGWGPGVSYEQYF. The chain recombines TRBV30 with TRBJ2-7; TRBD2 might be the D (6 bases). The ends were cut back, 0 bases at V and 1 base at J, with 22 bases in the middle. CDR3 length equals 18 residues. CDR1 and CDR2 from the germline V gene are GTSNPN and SVGIG (reference sequence).

The chain has TRBV3-1 (or the pseudogene TRBV3-2) and TRBJ1-2; D remains unclear. Between the trimmed V and J ends, which lost 0 bases and 4 bases, there was a span of 6 bases. The CDR3 extends over 13 amino acids. Per the germline V gene, CDR1 is LGHDT and CDR2 is YNNKEL (reference sequence). The CDR3 bases are TGTGCCAGCAGCCAAGAAGAGATCTATGGCTACACCTTC. Residues: CASSQEEIYGYTF.

This chain's CDR3 is CASSQQSGRRYNEQFF. The DNA of the CDR3 is TGCGCCAGCAGCCAACAAAGCGGGAGGCGGTACAATGAGCAGTTCTTC. The V and J genes are TRBV4-1 and TRBJ2-1, with TRBD2 matching 9 bases. Germline CDR1 is MGHRA and CDR2 is YSYEKL. The CDR3 runs to 16 residues. Trimming removed 2 bases from V and 4 bases from J; junction bases left unmatched: 6.

The chain uses TRBV6-5 and TRBJ2-3, with 14 bases that match TRBD2. The V segment lost 6 bases and the J segment 6 bases; nucleotides outside the gene matches: 5. CDR1 is MNHEY, CDR2 SVGAGI, per germline. This CDR3 has 15 amino acids. CDR3: CASRRLAGGSDTQYF. CDR3 nucleotides: TGTGCCAGCAGACGACTAGCGGGGGGGTCGGATACGCAGTATTTT.

This chain uses TRBV7-8 with TRBJ2-1, with 7 bases aligning to TRBD2. The CDR3 runs 17 residues. Germline CDR1 reads SGHVS; CDR2 reads FQNEAQ. Germline trimming cut 1 base from V and 7 bases from J; bases unmatched to any gene: 13. CDR3 nucleotides: TGTGCCAGCAGCTTAGTCCCACCGGGACTACCTACAAATGAGCAGTTCTTC. As protein: CASSLVPPGLPTNEQFF.

The chain carries TRBV24-1 and TRBJ1-2, with 11 bases lining up with TRBD1. This CDR3 region has 14 residues. Germline CDR1 KGHDR, CDR2 SFDVKD. The V segment lost 3 bases and the J segment 8 bases; nucleotides outside the gene matches: 4. CDR3 bases: TGTGCCACCAGTGATGGACAGGGGGCGGAAGGCTACACCTTC. This sequence encodes CATSDGQGAEGYTF.

The chain links TRBV3-1 (or the pseudogene TRBV3-2) to TRBJ2-7, with TRBD2 matching 8 bases. J gave up 3 bases and V 0 bases, and 4 bases lay outside the gene matches. There are 15 residues in the CDR3. Germline V CDR1 and CDR2: LGHDT, YNNKEL (reference sequence). The CDR3 protein is CASSQETSGYYEQYF. Written as DNA, the CDR3 is TGTGCCAGCAGCCAAGAAACTAGCGGCTACTACGAGCAGTACTTC.

This clone was seen once. The chain recombines TRBV12-3 or TRBV12-4 with TRBJ2-7, with 8 bases identical to TRBD1. CDR3 length: 13 amino acids. The trim removed 8 bases at V and 7 bases at J, leaving 10 bases unmatched. The CDR3 bases are TGTGCCAGCGGCGAGACAGGGGTCCATGAGCAGTACTTC. This encodes CASGETGVHEQYF.

The chain is built from TRBV28 and TRBJ2-3; no reliable D call. Germline-derived CDR1 and CDR2 are MDHEN and SYDVKM. CDR3 length: 12 residues. Trimming left V 4 bases short and J 2 bases short, with 4 bases between. CDR3 residues: CASSSYTDTQYF. The DNA for the CDR3 is TGTGCCAGCAGTTCGTACACAGATACGCAGTATTTT.

The chain employs TRBV7-9 and TRBJ1-1; D remains ambiguous. CDR1 and CDR2 from the germline V gene are SEHNR and FQNEAQ (reference sequence). CDR3 size: 13 residues. Between the trimmed V and J ends, which lost 7 bases and 7 bases, there was a span of 16 bases. CDR3 in DNA: TGTGCCAGCAAATTCGAACTCACCAATGAAGCTTTCTTT. This codes for CASKFELTNEAFF.

V usage is TRBV5-6 and J usage is TRBJ2-2; maybe TRBD1 (6 bases). This CDR3 is built from 16 residues. Germline values: CDR1 SGHDT, CDR2 YYEEEE. Trimming cost V 4 bases and J 5 bases, with 18 bases left between them. In DNA form, the CDR3 reads TGTGCCAGCAGCGGGCGAGGTTCAGGGGCTACCGGGGAGCTGTTTTTT. Its protein is CASSGRGSGATGELFF.

This clone was counted between two and nine times. The chain links TRBV30 to TRBJ2-5; TRBD2 is a possible D gene (5 bases). The CDR3 has 13 residues. Germline V gives CDR1 GTSNPN, CDR2 SVGIG (reference sequence). V lost 5 bases and J lost 4, with 14 bases in between. CDR3: CAWAFGLGETQYF. CDR3 DNA sequence: TGTGCCTGGGCATTCGGACTGGGAGAGACCCAGTACTTC.

The chain couples TRBV5-5 to TRBJ2-3, with D possibly TRBD1 on 6 matching bases. Germline assignment: CDR1 SGHKS and CDR2 YYEKEE (reference sequence). Trimming took 0 bases from V and 4 from J, leaving 18 bases between them. The CDR3 contains 17 residues. CDR3: CASSLGGRQWGPDTQYF. The CDR3 bases are TGTGCCAGCAGCTTGGGGGGGCGACAGTGGGGACCAGATACGCAGTATTTT.